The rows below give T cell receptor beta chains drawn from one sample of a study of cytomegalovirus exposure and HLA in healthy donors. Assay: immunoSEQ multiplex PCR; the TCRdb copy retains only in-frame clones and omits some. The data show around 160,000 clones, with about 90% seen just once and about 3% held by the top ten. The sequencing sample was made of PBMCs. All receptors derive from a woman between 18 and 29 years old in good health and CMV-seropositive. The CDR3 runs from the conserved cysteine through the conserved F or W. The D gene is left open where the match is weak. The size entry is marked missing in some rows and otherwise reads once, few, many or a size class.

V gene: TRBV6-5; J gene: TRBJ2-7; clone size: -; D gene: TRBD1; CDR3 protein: CASSRQGYEQYF; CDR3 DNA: TGTGCCAGCAGTAGACAGGGCTACGAGCAGTACTTC
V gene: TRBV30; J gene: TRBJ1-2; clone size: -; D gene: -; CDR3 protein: CAWSYGGRAHGYTF; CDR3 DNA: TGTGCCTGGTCGTACGGAGGGAGGGCTCATGGCTACACCTTC
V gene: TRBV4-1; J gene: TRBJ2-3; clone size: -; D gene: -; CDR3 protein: CARREALPTSDTQYF; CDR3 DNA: TGCGCCAGGAGGGAGGCCCTCCCAACCTCAGATACGCAGTATTTT
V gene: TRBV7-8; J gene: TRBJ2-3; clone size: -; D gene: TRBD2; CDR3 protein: CASSLRWEGQRDTQYF; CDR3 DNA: TGTGCCAGCAGCTTGAGGTGGGAGGGCCAAAGAGATACGCAGTATTTT
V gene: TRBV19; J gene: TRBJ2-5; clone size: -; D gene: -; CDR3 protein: CASSRQIQETQYF; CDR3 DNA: TGTGCCAGTAGCCGACAGATCCAAGAGACCCAGTACTTC
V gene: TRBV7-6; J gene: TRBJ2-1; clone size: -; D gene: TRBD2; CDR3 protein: CASSRTSGGLAYNEQFF; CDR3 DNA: TGTGCCAGCAGCCGCACTAGCGGGGGCCTCGCCTACAATGAGCAGTTCTTC
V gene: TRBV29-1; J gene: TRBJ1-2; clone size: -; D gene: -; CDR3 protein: CSAPTGGGYTF; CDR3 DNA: TGCAGCGCCCCAACGGGGGGGGGCTACACCTTC
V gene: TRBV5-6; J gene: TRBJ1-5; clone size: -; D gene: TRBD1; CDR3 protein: CASSSNRGPGARNQPQHF; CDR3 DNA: TGTGCCAGCAGTTCGAACAGGGGTCCGGGAGCTCGGAATCAGCCCCAGCATTTT
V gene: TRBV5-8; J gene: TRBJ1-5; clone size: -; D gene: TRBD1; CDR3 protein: CASSWDRAKGLDNQPQHF; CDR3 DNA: TGTGCCAGCAGCTGGGACAGGGCAAAGGGGTTGGACAATCAGCCCCAGCATTTT
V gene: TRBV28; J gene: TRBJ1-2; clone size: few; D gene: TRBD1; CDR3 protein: CASSSTGTDLYGYTF; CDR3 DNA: TGTGCCAGCAGTTCGACCGGGACAGACCTCTATGGCTACACCTTC
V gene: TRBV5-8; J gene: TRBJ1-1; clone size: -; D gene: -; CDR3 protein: CASSSGHLNTEAFF; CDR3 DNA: TGTGCCAGCAGCTCGGGACACTTGAACACTGAAGCTTTCTTT
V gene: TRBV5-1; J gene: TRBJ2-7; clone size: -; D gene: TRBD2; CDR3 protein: CASSSAGGTYEQYF; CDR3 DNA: TGCGCCAGCAGCTCAGCGGGAGGAACTTACGAGCAGTACTTC
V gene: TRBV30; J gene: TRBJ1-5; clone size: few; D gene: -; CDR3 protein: CAGTHQPQHF; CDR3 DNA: TGTGCCGGGACTCATCAGCCCCAGCATTTT
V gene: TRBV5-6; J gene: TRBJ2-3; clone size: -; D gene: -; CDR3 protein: CASSRLQADTQYF; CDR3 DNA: TGTGCCAGCAGCCGCCTGCAGGCAGATACGCAGTATTTT
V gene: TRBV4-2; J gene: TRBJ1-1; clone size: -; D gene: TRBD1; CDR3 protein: CASSQLGGPMNTEAFF; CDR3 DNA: TGTGCCAGCAGCCAATTAGGGGGCCCCATGAACACTGAAGCTTTCTTT
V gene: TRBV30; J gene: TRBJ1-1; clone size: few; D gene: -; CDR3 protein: CACLRDTEAFF; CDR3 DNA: TGTGCCTGTCTCAGGGACACTGAAGCTTTCTTT
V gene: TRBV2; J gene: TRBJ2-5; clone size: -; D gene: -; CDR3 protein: CARASLEEETQYF; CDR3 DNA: TGTGCCAGGGCGTCCTTAGAGGAGGAGACCCAGTACTTC
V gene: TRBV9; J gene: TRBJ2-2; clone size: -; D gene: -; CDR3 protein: CASSVVTGASTGELFF; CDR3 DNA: TGTGCCAGCAGCGTAGTTACGGGAGCAAGCACCGGGGAGCTGTTTTTT
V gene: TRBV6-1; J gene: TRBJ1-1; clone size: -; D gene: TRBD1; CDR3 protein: CASSSTGGAAFF; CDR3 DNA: TGTGCCAGCAGTTCTACAGGGGGCGCAGCTTTCTTT
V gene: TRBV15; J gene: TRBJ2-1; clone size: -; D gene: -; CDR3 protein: CATSRGGGYNEQFF; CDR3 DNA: TGTGCCACCAGCAGAGGGGGAGGTTACAATGAGCAGTTCTTC